These 13 T cell receptor beta chains came from one sample sequenced in a study of cytomegalovirus exposure and HLA in healthy donors. Use of 60 Vbeta and 13 Jbeta primers characterized the PCR. TCRdb's copy holds only in-frame clones and misses some; the assay was immunoSEQ multiplex PCR. The sample includes 120,000 or so clones, around 81% seen only once; the top ten take 0.95% to 1.5%. The sequenced material came from PBMCs. The receptor source for this set is a female donor in good health and CMV-seronegative.

The V and J genes are TRBV6-1 and TRBJ2-3, with 12 positions matching TRBD2. After removal of 7 bases from V and 1 base from J, the junction contained 3 bases not matched to a gene. CDR3 size: 15 residues. Germline V gene lookup returns CDR1 MNHNS and CDR2 SASEGT. CDR3 nucleotides: TGTGCCAGCAACCGACTAGCGGGGGGCACAGATACGCAGTATTTT. Amino acid sequence: CASNRLAGGTDTQYF.

The chain recombines TRBV9 with TRBJ2-7; 8 bases map to TRBD2. The CDR3 is 15 residues long. Looked up from germline, CDR1 is SGDLS and CDR2 is YYNGEE. V lost 4 bases to trimming and J lost 0 bases; unmatched junction nucleotides: 6. For the CDR3, the DNA is TGTGCCAGCAGCTGGGGGCGGGGGGACTCCTACGAGCAGTACTTC. Its protein product is CASSWGRGDSYEQYF. Drawing the rest from reference TRBV9 and TRBJ2-7, the complete variable domain is DSGVTQTPKHLITATGQRVTLRCSPRSGDLSVYWYQQSLDQGLQFLIQYYNGEERAKGNILERFSAQQFPDLHSELNLSSLELGDSALYFCASSWGRGDSYEQYFGPGTRLTVT.

The rearrangement joins TRBV18 to TRBJ2-5; 7 nucleotides agree with TRBD1. The CDR3 contains 13 residues. Germline V lookup: CDR1 KGHSH, CDR2 LQKENI. After removal of 9 bases from V and 1 base from J, the junction contained 5 bases not matched to a gene. CDR3 loop: CASQQGVQETQYF. The CDR3 DNA reads as TGTGCCAGTCAGCAGGGGGTCCAAGAGACCCAGTACTTC.

The DNA of the CDR3 is TGCAGCGTTGTGGACAGCTATGGCTACACCTTC. Its protein is CSVVDSYGYTF. The chain uses TRBV29-1 and TRBJ1-2; perhaps TRBD1 as D (6 bases). Trimming took 4 bases from V and 4 from J, leaving 7 bases between them. Germline-derived CDR1 and CDR2 are SQVTM and ANQGSEA. The CDR3 contains 11 residues. The full variable domain, with the rest looked up from reference TRBV29-1 and TRBJ1-2, is SAVISQKPSRDICQRGTSLTIQCQVDSQVTMMFWYRQQPGQSLTLIATANQGSEATYESGFVIDKFPISRPNLTFSTLTVSNMSPEDSSIYLCSVVDSYGYTFGSGTRLTVV.

The gene calls are TRBV25-1 and TRBJ2-7; 7 bases align to TRBD2. With 5 bases clipped from V and 2 bases from J, the junction kept 12 bases outside the gene matches. Per the germline V gene, CDR1 is MGHDK and CDR2 is SYGVNS. There are 16 residues in the CDR3. CDR3 DNA sequence: TGTGCCAGCAGTCAGCGGGGAGCGTCCCCAGCCTACGAGCAGTACTTC. Translated: CASSQRGASPAYEQYF.

The table lists this clone with a count of one. V is TRBV9 and J is TRBJ1-3; TRBD1 aligns across 7 bases. Germline V lookup: CDR1 SGDLS, CDR2 YYNGEE. There are 19 residues in the CDR3. Losses at the gene ends were 3 bases for V and 2 bases for J; bases not matched to a gene: 17. In DNA form, the CDR3 reads TGTGCCAGCAGCGCGCCTCTCAGAGACCCGGGACAGACTGGAAACACCATATATTTT. Translation: CASSAPLRDPGQTGNTIYF.

J is TRBJ2-1 and V is TRBV19; 7 nucleotides match TRBD2. The CDR3 is made up of 14 amino acids. With V trimmed by 5 bases and J by 5 bases, 6 bases remained unmatched. Germline assignment: CDR1 LNHDA and CDR2 SQIVND (reference sequence). CDR3 amino acids: CASSWKTSHNEQFF. As DNA, the CDR3 is TGTGCCAGTAGTTGGAAGACTAGCCACAATGAGCAGTTCTTC.

This chain uses TRBV5-4 with TRBJ1-4; D is possibly TRBD1 (5 bases). Germline CDR1 and CDR2: SGHNT and YYREEE (reference sequence). The CDR3 extends over 15 amino acids. Trimming pared 0 bases from V and 8 bases from J, leaving 14 bases between. The CDR3 DNA is TGTGCCAGCAGCTTGGCGGGGGGTCTGGGGGAAAAACTGTTTTTT. Amino acids: CASSLAGGLGEKLFF. Supplemented by reference TRBV5-4 and TRBJ1-4, the full variable domain reads ETGVTQSPTHLIKTRGQQVTLRCSSQSGHNTVSWYQQALGQGPQFIFQYYREEENGRGNFPPRFSGLQFPNYSSELNVNALELDDSALYLCASSLAGGLGEKLFFGSGTQLSVL.

The chain has TRBV11-2 and TRBJ2-7; TRBD1 agrees at 8 bases. CDR3 size: 14 residues. The trim removed 6 bases at V and 2 bases at J, leaving 6 bases unmatched. Germline lookup yields CDR1 SGHAT and CDR2 FQNNGV. The CDR3 nucleotides read TGTGCCAGCAGACCCGGGACAGGCACCTACGAGCAGTACTTC. Protein sequence: CASRPGTGTYEQYF. Full variable domain (rest looked up from reference TRBV11-2 and TRBJ2-7): EAGVAQSPRYKIIEKRQSVAFWCNPISGHATLYWYQQILGQGPKLLIQFQNNGVVDDSQLPKDRFSAERLKGVDSTLKIQPAKLEDSAVYLCASRPGTGTYEQYFGPGTRLTVT.

The J gene is TRBJ2-7, the V gene TRBV2; the D gene is possibly TRBD2 (6 bases). CDR3 length: 15 residues. V lost 1 base to trimming and J lost 2 bases, with 12 bases between them. The germline CDR1 and CDR2 sequences are SNHLY and FYNNEI. CDR3 amino acids: CASSEDGGVPYEQYF. CDR3 sequence (DNA): TGTGCCAGCAGTGAAGATGGAGGGGTCCCCTACGAGCAGTACTTC.

The chain employs TRBV19 and TRBJ1-1; D not resolved. V lost 5 bases and J lost 1, with 8 bases in between. The CDR3 runs 13 residues. The germline V gene has CDR1 LNHDA and CDR2 SQIVND (reference sequence). The CDR3, as DNA: TGTGCCAGTAGTGTGGACTGGAACACTGAAGCTTTCTTT. Translation: CASSVDWNTEAFF. Filled out from reference TRBV19 and TRBJ1-1, the complete variable domain reads DGGITQSPKYLFRKEGQNVTLSCEQNLNHDAMYWYRQDPGQGLRLIYYSQIVNDFQKGDIAEGYSVSREKKESFPLTVTSAQKNPTAFYLCASSVDWNTEAFFGQGTRLTVV.

The chain is built from TRBV6-5 and TRBJ1-6, with D possibly matching TRBD1 (5 bases). Trimming removed 1 base at V and 8 bases at J, with 12 bases between. This CDR3 contains 15 residues. Germline assignment: CDR1 MNHEY and CDR2 SVGAGI. The DNA of the CDR3 is TGTGCCAGCAGTTACTATGGGACTGCGGATTCACCCCTCCACTTT. It is translated as CASSYYGTADSPLHF.

The chain combines TRBV27 with TRBJ2-3; TRBD1 aligns across 8 bases. The CDR3 extends over 16 amino acids. Germline lookup yields CDR1 MNHEY and CDR2 SMNVEV (reference sequence). V was pared by 4 bases and J by 1 base, with 7 bases of the junction left unmatched. The CDR3 region is CASSSPGGSGTDTQYF. The CDR3, as DNA: TGTGCCAGCAGTTCCCCAGGGGGCTCTGGCACAGATACGCAGTATTTT.